The subject of this entry is one TCR beta chain. This sample was included in a study of control samples from healthy donors and cancer patients. The CDR3 length is 13 residues. Trimming took off 0 bases at V and 2 bases at J, with 5 bases between the two ends. Germline V lookup: CDR1 SGDLS, CDR2 YYNGEE. Clones were read by immunoSEQ multiplex PCR, and TCRdb kept only the in-frame ones, dropping some. Here the sample spans under 450,000 clones, 80% to 95% being singletons. The rearrangement joins TRBV9 to TRBJ1-2; D gene unclear. Sequenced sample: PBMCs. This TCR was recovered from a man aged 35 to 55 with head and neck cancer. The CDR3 loop is CASSVAPNYGYTF. Written as DNA, the CDR3 is TGTGCCAGCAGCGTAGCTCCGAACTATGGCTACACCTTC.